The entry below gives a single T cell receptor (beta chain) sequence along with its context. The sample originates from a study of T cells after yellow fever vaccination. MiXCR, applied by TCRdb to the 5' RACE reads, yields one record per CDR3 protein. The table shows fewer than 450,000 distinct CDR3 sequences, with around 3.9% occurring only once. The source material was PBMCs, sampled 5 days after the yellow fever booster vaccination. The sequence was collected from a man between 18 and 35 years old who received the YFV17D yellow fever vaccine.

The CDR3 sequence is CACALAGLAGANVLTF. CDR3 coding DNA: TGTGCCTGCGCACTAGCGGGTCTCGCCGGGGCCAACGTCCTGACTTTC. The chain carries TRBV3-1 and TRBJ2-6, with 9 bases aligning to TRBD2. The V gene's germline CDR1 is LGHDT and CDR2 YNNKEL (reference sequence). This CDR3 contains 16 residues. J lost 4 bases, V lost 11 bases, and 12 bases had no gene match. The complete variable domain, with remaining parts taken from reference TRBV3-1 and TRBJ2-6, reads DTAVSQTPKYLVTQMGNDKSIKCEQNLGHDTMYWYKQDSKKFLKIMFSYNNKELIINETVPNRFSPKSPDKAHLNLHINSLELGDSAVYFCACALAGLAGANVLTFGAGSRLTVL.